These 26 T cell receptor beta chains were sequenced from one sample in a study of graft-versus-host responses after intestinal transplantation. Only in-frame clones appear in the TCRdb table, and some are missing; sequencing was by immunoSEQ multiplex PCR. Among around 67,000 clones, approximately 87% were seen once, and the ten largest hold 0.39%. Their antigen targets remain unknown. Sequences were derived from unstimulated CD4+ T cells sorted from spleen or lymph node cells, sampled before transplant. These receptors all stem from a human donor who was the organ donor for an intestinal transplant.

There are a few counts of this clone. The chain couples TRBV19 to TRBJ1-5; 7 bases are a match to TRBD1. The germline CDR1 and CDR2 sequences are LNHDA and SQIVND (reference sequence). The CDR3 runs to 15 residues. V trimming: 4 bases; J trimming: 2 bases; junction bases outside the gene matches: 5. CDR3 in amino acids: CASSTNDRGNQPQHF. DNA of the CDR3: TGTGCCAGTAGTACCAATGACAGGGGCAATCAGCCCCAGCATTTT.

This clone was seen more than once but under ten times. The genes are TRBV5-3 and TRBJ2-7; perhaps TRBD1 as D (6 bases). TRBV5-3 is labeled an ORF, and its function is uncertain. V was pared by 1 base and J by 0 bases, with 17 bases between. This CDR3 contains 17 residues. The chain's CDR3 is CARSLLPGHQSSYEQYV. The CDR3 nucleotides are TGTGCCAGAAGCTTGTTGCCGGGACACCAAAGCTCCTACGAGCAGTACGTC.

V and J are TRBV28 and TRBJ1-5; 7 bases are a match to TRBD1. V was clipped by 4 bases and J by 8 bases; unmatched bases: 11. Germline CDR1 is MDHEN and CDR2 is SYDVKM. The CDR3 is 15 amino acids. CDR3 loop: CASSYPADRVKPQHF. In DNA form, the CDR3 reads TGTGCCAGCAGTTATCCAGCCGACAGGGTCAAGCCCCAGCATTTT.

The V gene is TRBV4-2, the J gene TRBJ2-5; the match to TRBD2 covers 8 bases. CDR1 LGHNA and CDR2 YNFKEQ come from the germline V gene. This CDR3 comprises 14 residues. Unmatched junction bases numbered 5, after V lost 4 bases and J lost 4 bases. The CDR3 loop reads CASSPGTSGETQYF. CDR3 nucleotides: TGTGCCAGCAGCCCCGGGACTAGTGGAGAGACCCAGTACTTC.

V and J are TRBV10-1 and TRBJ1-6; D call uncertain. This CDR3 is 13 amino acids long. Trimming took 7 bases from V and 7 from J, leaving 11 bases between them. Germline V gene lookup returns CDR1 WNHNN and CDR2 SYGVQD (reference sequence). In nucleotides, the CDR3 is TGCGCCAGCAACGAGAGTCCGAATTCACCCCTCCACTTT. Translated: CASNESPNSPLHF.

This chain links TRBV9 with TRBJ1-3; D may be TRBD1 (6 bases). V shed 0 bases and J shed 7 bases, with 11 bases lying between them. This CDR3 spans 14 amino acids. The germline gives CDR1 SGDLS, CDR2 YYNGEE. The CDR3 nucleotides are TGTGCCAGCAGCGTAGAATCAGGGGAGAACACCATATATTTT. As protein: CASSVESGENTIYF.

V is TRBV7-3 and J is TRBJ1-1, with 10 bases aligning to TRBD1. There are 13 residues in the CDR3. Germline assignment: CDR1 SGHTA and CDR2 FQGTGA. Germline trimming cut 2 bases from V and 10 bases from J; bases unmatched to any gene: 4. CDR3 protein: CASSLEGQGIAFF. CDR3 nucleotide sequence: TGTGCCAGCAGCTTAGAGGGACAGGGGATAGCTTTCTTT.

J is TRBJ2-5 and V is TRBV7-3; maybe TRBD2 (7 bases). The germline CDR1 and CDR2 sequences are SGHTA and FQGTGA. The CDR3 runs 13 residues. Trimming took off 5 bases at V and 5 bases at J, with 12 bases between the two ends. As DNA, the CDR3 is TGTGCCAGCAGCCCGGGGGGCGGGGAGACCCAGTACTTC. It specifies CASSPGGGETQYF.

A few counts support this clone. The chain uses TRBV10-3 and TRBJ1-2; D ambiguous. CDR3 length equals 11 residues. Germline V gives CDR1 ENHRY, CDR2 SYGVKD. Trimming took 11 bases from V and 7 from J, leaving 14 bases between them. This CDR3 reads CAAGEGFGYTF. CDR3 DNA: TGTGCCGCCGGGGAGGGCTTTGGCTACACCTTC.

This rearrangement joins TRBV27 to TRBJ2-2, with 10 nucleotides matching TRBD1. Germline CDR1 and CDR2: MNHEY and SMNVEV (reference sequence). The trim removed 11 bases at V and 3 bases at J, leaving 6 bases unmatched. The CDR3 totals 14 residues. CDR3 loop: CAGRQGAHTGELFF. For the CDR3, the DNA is TGTGCCGGTCGACAGGGGGCGCACACCGGGGAGCTGTTTTTT.

The CDR3: CASSAGTPETQYF. CDR3 nucleotides: TGTGCCAGCAGTGCCGGGACTCCAGAGACCCAGTACTTC. The chain uses TRBV6-1 and TRBJ2-5; D may be TRBD2 (6 bases). Germline CDR1 reads MNHNS; CDR2 reads SASEGT. V shed 4 bases and J shed 4 bases, with 10 bases lying between them. The CDR3 runs to 13 residues.

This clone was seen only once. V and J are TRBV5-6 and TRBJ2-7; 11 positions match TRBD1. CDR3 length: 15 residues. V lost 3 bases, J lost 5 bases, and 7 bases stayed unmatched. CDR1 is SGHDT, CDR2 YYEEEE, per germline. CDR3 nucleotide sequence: TGTGCCAGCAGCTCACTTGGACAGGGGGCGAACGAGCAGTACGTC. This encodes CASSSLGQGANEQYV.

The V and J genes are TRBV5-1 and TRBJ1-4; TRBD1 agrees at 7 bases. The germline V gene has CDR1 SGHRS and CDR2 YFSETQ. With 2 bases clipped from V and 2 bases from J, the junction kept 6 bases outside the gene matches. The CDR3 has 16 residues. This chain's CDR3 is CASSLNVQGTNEKLFF. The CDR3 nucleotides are TGCGCCAGCAGCTTAAACGTACAGGGGACTAATGAAAAACTGTTTTTT.

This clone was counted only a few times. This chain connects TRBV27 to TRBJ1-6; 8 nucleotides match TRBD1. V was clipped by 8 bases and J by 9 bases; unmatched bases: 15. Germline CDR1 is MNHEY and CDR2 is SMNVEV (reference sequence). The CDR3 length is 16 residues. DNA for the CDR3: TGTGCCAGCTGCCTTATGTTTCCAGGGGGCTTTTCACCCCTCCACTTT. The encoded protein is CASCLMFPGGFSPLHF.

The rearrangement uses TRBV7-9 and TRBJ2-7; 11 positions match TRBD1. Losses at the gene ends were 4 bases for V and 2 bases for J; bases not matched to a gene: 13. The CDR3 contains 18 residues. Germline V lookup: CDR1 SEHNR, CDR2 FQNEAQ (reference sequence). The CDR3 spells CASSSRTGQGAGAYEQYV. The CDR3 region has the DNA TGTGCCAGCAGCTCCAGGACCGGACAGGGGGCAGGAGCCTACGAGCAGTACGTC.

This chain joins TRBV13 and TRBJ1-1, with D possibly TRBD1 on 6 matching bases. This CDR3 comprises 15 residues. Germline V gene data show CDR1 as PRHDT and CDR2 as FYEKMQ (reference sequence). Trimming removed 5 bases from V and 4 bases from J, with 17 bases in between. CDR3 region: CASSVPGQSVTEAFF. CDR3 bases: TGTGCCAGCAGCGTACCGGGACAATCGGTCACTGAAGCTTTCTTT.

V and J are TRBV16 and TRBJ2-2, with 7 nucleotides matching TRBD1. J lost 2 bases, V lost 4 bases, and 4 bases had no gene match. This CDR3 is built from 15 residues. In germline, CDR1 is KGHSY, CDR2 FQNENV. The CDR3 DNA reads TGTGCCAGCAGCCCCCGACAGGGAAACACCGGGGAGCTGTTTTTT. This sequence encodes CASSPRQGNTGELFF.

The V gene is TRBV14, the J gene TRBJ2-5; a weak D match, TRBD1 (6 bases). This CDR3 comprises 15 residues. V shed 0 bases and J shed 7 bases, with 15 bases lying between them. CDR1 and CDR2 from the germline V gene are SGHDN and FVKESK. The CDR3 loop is CASSQDFSGAGTQYF. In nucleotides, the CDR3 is TGTGCCAGCAGCCAAGATTTCTCAGGGGCCGGGACCCAGTACTTC.

The CDR3 bases are TGTGCCAGCAGTGAAATTAGACAGGGGGCGTACATTCAGTACTTC. This gives the protein CASSEIRQGAYIQYF. The V and J genes are TRBV2 and TRBJ2-4; TRBD1 agrees at 10 bases. With V trimmed by 2 bases and J by 8 bases, 6 bases remained unmatched. This CDR3 spans 15 amino acids. Germline V gene lookup returns CDR1 SNHLY and CDR2 FYNNEI.

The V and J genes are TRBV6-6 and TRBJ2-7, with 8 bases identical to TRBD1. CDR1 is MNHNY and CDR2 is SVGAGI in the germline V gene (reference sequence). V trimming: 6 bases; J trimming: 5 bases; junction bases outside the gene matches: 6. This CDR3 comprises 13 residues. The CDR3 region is CASRRDRFDEQYV. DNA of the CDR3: TGTGCCAGCAGGAGGGACAGGTTCGACGAGCAGTACGTC.

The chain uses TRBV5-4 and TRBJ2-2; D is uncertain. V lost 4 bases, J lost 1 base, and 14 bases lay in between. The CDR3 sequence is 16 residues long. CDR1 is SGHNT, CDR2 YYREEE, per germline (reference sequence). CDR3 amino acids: CASSKTPQVNTGELFF. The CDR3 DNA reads TGTGCCAGCAGCAAAACCCCCCAGGTGAACACCGGGGAGCTGTTTTTT.

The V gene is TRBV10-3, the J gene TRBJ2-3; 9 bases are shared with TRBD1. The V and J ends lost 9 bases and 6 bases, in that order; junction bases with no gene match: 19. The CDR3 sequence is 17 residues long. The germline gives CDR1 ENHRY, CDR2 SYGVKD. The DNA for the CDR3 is TGTGCCATTACCATTATCCATCCGGGACAGGGCATCGATACGCAGTATTTT. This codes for CAITIIHPGQGIDTQYF.

The CDR3 is CASRRDRKNTGELFF. CDR3 DNA sequence: TGTGCCAGCAGACGTGACAGAAAGAACACCGGGGAGCTGTTTTTT. This chain links TRBV7-3 with TRBJ2-2, with D possibly matching TRBD1 (5 bases). Germline loops: CDR1 SGHTA, CDR2 FQGTGA. V was pared by 6 bases and J by 1 base, with 12 bases between. This CDR3 has 15 amino acids.

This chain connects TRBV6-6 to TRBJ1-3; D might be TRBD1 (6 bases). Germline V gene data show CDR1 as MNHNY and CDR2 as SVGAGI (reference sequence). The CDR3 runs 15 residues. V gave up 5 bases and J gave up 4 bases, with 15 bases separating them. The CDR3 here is CASSPLGAGGNTIYF. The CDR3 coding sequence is TGTGCCAGCAGTCCCCTGGGGGCAGGGGGAAACACCATATATTTT.

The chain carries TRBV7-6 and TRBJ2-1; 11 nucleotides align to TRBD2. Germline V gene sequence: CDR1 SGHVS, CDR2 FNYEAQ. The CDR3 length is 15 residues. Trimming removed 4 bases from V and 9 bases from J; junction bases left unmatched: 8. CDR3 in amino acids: CASSSGASGGTEQFF. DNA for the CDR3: TGTGCCAGCAGCTCAGGGGCTAGCGGGGGGACTGAGCAGTTCTTC.

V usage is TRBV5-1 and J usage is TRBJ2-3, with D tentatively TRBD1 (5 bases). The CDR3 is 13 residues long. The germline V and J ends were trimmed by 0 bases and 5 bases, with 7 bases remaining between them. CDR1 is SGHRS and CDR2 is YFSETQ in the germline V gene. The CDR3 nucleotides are TGCGCCAGCAGCTTGGAAGGGGTAGATACGCAGTATTTT. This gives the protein CASSLEGVDTQYF.